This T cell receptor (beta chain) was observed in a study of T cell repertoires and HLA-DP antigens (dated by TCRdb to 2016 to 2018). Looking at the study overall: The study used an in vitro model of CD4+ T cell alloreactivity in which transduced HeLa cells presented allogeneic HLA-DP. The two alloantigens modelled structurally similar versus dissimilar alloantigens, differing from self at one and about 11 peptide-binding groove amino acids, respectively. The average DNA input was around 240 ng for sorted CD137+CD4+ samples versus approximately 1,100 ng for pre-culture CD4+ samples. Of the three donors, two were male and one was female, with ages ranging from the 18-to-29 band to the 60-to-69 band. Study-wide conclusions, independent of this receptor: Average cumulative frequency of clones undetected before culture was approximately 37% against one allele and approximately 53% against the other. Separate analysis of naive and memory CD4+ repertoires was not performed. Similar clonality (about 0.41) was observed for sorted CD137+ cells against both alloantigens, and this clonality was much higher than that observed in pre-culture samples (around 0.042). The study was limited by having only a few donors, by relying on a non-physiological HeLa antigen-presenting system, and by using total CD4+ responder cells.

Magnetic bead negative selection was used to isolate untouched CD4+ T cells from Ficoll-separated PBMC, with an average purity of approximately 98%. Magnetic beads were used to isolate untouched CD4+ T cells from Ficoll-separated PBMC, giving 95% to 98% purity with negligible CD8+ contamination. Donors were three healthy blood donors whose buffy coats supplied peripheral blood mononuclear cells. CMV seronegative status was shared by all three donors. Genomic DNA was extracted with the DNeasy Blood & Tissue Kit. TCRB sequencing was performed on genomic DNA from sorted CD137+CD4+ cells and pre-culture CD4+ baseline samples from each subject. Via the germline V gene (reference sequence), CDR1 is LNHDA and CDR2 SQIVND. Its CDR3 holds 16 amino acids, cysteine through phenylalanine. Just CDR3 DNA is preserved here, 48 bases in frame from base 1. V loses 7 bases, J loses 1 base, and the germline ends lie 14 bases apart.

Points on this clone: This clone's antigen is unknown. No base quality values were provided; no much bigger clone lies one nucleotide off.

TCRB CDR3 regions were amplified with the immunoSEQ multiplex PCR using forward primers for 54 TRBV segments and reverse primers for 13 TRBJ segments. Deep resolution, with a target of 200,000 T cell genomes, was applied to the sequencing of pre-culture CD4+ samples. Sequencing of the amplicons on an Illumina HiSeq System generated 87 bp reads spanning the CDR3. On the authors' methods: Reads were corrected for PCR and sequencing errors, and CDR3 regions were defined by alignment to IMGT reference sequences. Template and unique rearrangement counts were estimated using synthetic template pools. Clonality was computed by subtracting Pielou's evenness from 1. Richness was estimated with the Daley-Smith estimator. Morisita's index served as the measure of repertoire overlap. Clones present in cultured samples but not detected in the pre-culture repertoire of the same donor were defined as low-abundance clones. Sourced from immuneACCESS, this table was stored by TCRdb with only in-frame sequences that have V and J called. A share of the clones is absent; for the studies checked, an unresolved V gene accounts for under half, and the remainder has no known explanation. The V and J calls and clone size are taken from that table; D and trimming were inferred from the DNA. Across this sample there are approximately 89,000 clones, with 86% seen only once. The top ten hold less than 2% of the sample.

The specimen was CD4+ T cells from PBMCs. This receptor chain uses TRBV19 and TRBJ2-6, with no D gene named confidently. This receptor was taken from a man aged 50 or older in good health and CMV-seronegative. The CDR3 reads CASNDPRESGANVLTF. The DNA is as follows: TGTGCCAGTAATGACCCTAGGGAATCTGGGGCCAACGTCCTGACTTTC. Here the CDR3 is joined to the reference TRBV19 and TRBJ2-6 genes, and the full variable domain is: DGGITQSPKYLFRKEGQNVTLSCEQNLNHDAMYWYRQDPGQGLRLIYYSQIVNDFQKGDIAEGYSVSREKKESFPLTVTSAQKNPTAFYLCASNDPRESGANVLTFGAGSRLTVL.